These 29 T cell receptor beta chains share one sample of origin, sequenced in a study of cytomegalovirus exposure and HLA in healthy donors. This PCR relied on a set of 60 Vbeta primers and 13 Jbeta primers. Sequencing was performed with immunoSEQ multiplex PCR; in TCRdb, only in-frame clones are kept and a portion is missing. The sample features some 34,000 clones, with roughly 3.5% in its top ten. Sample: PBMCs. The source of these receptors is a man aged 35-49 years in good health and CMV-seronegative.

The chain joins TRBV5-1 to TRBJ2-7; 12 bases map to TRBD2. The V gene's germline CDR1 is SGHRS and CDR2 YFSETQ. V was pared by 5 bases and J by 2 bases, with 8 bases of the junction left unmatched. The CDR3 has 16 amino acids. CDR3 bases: TGCGCCAGCAGAGAGCGGACTAGCGGGACCCCCTACGAGCAGTACTTC. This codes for CASRERTSGTPYEQYF.

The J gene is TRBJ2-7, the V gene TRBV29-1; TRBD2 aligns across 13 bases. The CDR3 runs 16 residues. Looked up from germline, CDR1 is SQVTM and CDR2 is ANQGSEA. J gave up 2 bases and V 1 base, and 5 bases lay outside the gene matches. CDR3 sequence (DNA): TGCAGCGTTGAAGGGGGACTAGCGGGAACCGCCTACGAGCAGTACTTC. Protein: CSVEGGLAGTAYEQYF.

CDR3 in amino acids: CAYTRGGNQPQHF. DNA of the CDR3: TGTGCCTACACGCGGGGAGGCAATCAGCCCCAGCATTTT. The chain carries TRBV30 and TRBJ1-5, with D uncertain. CDR3 length: 13 residues. The germline V and J ends were trimmed by 7 bases and 2 bases, with 12 bases remaining between them. The germline V gene has CDR1 GTSNPN and CDR2 SVGIG (reference sequence). The whole variable domain, remainder taken from reference TRBV30 and TRBJ1-5, is SQTIHQWPATLVQPVGSPLSLECTVEGTSNPNLYWYRQAAGRGLQLLFYSVGIGQISSEVPQNLSASRPQDRQFILSSKKLLLSDSGFYLCAYTRGGNQPQHFGDGTRLSIL.

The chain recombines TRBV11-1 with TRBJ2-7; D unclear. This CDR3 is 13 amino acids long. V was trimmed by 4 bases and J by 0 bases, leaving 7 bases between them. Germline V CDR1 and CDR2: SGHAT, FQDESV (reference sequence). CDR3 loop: CASSSVNSYEQYF. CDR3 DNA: TGTGCCAGCAGCTCCGTAAACTCCTACGAGCAGTACTTC.

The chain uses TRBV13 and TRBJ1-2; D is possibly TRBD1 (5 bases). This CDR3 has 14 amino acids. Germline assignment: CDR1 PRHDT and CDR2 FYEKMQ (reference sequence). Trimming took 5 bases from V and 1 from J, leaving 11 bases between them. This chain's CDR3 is CASSRRGINYGYTF. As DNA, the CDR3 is TGTGCCAGCAGCCGAAGGGGCATTAACTATGGCTACACCTTC.

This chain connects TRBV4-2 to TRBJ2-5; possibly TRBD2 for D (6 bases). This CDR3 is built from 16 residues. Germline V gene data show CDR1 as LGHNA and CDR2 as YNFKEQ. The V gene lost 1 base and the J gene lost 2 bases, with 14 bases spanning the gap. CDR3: CASSQGVLAAQETQYF. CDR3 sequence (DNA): TGTGCCAGCAGCCAAGGGGTACTAGCAGCTCAAGAGACCCAGTACTTC.

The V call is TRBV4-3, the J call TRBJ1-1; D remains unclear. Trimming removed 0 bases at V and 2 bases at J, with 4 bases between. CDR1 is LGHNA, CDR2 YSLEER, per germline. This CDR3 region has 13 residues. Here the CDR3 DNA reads TGCGCCAGCAGCCAAGATAGAAACACTGAAGCTTTCTTT. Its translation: CASSQDRNTEAFF.

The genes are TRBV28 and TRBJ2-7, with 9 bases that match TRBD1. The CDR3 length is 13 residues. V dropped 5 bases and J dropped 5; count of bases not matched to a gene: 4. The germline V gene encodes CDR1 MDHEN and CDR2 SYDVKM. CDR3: CASSTGTGNEQYF. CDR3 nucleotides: TGTGCCAGCAGTACTGGGACAGGGAACGAGCAGTACTTC.

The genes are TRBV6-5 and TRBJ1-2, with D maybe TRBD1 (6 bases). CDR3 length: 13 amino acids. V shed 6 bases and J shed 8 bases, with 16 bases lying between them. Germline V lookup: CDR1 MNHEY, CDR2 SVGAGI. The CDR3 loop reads CASSTRTVRGYTF. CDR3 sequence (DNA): TGTGCCAGCAGCACCAGGACAGTCAGGGGCTACACCTTC.

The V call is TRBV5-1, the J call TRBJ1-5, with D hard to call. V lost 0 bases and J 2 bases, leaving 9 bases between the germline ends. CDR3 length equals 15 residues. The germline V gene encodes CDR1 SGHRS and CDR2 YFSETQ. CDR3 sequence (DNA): TGCGCCAGCAGCTTGGGGGTAAGCGGCAATCAGCCCCAGCATTTT. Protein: CASSLGVSGNQPQHF.

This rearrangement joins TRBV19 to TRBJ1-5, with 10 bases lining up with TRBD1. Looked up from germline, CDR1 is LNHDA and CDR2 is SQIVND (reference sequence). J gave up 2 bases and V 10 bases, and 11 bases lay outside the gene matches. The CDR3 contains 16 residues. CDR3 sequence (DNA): TGTGCCACTTGGGACCTCGGGACAGGGGGCAATCAGCCCCAGCATTTT. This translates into CATWDLGTGGNQPQHF.

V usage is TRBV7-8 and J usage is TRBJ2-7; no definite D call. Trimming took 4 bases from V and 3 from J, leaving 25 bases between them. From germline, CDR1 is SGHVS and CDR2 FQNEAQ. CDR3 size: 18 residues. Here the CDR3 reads CASSSNPLGARFDYEQYF. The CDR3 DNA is TGTGCCAGCAGCTCGAACCCCCTCGGTGCGCGGTTCGACTACGAGCAGTACTTC.

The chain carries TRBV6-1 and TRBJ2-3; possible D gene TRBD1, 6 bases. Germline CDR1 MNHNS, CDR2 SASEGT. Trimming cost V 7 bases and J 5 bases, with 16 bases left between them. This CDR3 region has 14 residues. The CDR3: CASTLERGRDTQYF. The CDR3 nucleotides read TGTGCCAGCACTTTGGAAAGGGGGAGAGATACGCAGTATTTT.

The CDR3 loop is CASSPRASGSYEQYF. The CDR3 nucleotides are TGTGCCAGCTCACCTCGGGCTAGCGGGTCTTACGAGCAGTACTTC. The chain employs TRBV18 and TRBJ2-7; 8 bases line up with TRBD2. From germline, CDR1 is KGHSH and CDR2 LQKENI. V shed 3 bases and J 4 bases; nucleotides not matched to a gene: 8. The CDR3 is 15 residues long.

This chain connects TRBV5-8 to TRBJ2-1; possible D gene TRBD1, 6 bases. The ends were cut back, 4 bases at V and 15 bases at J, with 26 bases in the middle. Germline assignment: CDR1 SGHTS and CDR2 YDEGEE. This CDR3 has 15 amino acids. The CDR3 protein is CASSPGQGAPPVPFF. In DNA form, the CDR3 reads TGTGCCAGCAGCCCGGGACAAGGGGCCCCGCCCGTACCGTTCTTC.

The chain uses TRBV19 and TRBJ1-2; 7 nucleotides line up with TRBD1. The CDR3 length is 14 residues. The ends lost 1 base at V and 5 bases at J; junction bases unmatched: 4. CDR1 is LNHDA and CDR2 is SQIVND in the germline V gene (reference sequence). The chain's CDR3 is CASSIGDSTYGYTF. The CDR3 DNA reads TGTGCCAGTAGTATAGGGGACAGCACATATGGCTACACCTTC.

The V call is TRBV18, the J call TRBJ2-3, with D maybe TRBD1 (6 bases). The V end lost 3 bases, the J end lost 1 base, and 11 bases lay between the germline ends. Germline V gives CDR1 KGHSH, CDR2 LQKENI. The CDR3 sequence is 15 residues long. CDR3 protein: CASSPISGGTDTQYF. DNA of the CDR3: TGTGCCAGCTCACCGATCTCAGGGGGCACAGATACGCAGTATTTT.

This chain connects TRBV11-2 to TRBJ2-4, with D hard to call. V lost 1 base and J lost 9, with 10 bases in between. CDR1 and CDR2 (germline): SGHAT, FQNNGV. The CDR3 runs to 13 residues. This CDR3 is CASSLATRGIQYF. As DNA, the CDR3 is TGTGCCAGCAGCTTAGCTACTCGAGGCATTCAGTACTTC. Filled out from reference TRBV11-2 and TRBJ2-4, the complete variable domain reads EAGVAQSPRYKIIEKRQSVAFWCNPISGHATLYWYQQILGQGPKLLIQFQNNGVVDDSQLPKDRFSAERLKGVDSTLKIQPAKLEDSAVYLCASSLATRGIQYFGAGTRLSVL.

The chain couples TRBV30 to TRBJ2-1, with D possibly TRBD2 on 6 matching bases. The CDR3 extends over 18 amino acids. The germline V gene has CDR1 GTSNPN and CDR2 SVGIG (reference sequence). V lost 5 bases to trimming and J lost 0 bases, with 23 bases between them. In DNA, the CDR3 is TGTGCCTGGCTCCGGGACTCTCATCCGCAAAGCTCCTACAATGAGCAGTTCTTC. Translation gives CAWLRDSHPQSSYNEQFF. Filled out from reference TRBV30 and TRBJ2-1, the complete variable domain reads SQTIHQWPATLVQPVGSPLSLECTVEGTSNPNLYWYRQAAGRGLQLLFYSVGIGQISSEVPQNLSASRPQDRQFILSSKKLLLSDSGFYLCAWLRDSHPQSSYNEQFFGPGTRLTVL.

CDR3 sequence (DNA): TGTGCCAGTAGTATCCCTAGCGGGAGTGGGTCCTACAATGAGCAGTTCTTC. Its translation: CASSIPSGSGSYNEQFF. The rearrangement uses TRBV19 and TRBJ2-1, with 10 bases lining up with TRBD2. From germline, CDR1 is LNHDA and CDR2 SQIVND (reference sequence). The CDR3 is 17 residues long. The J segment lost 1 base and the V segment lost 3 bases, leaving 6 bases of the junction unmatched.

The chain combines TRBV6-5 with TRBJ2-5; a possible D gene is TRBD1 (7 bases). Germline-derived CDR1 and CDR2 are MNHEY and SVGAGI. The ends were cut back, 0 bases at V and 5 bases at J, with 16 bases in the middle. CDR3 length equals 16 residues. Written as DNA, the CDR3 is TGTGCCAGCAGTTACTCGTGGGGCAGGGGGAGGGAGACCCAGTACTTC. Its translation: CASSYSWGRGRETQYF.

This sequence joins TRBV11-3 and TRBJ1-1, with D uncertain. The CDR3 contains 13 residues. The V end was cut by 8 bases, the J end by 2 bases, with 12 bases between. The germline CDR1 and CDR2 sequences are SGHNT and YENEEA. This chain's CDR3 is CASSNPFNTEAFF. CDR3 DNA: TGTGCCAGCTCTAACCCATTTAACACTGAAGCTTTCTTT.

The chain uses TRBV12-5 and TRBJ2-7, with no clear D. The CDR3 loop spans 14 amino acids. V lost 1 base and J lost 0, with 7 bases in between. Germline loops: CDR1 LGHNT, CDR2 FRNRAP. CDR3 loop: CASGLGVYSYEQYF. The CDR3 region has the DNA TGTGCTAGTGGTTTGGGCGTGTACTCCTACGAGCAGTACTTC.

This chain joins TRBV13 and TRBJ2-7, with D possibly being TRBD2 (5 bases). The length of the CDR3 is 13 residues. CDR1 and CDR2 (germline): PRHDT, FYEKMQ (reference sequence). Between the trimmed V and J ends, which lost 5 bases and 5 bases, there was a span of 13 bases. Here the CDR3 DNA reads TGTGCCAGCAGCCTACCCGGGGTCCACGAGCAGTACTTC. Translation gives CASSLPGVHEQYF.

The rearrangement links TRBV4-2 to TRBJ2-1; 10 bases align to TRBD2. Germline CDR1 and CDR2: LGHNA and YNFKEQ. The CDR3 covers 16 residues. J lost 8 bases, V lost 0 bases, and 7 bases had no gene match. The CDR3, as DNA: TGTGCCAGCAGCCAAGATGGAGCTAGCGGGAGCGATGAGCAGTTCTTC. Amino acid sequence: CASSQDGASGSDEQFF.

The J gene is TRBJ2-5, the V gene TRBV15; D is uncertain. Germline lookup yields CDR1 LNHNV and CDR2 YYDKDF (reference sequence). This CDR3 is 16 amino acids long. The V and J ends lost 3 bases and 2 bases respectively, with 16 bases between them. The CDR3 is CATSRVVLSLQETQYF. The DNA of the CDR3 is TGTGCCACCAGCAGGGTAGTTCTGTCCCTGCAAGAGACCCAGTACTTC.

The CDR3 is CAISESTGSSYNEQFF. The CDR3 nucleotides are TGTGCCATCAGTGAGTCGACGGGAAGCTCCTACAATGAGCAGTTCTTC. This sequence joins TRBV10-3 and TRBJ2-1, with D tentatively TRBD2 (5 bases). The V gene lost 0 bases and the J gene lost 0 bases, with 9 bases spanning the gap. The CDR3 consists of 16 residues. Germline V lookup: CDR1 ENHRY, CDR2 SYGVKD.

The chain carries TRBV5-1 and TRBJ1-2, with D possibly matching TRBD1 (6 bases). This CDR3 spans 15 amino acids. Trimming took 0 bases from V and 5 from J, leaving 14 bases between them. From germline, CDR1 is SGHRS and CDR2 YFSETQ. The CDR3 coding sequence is TGCGCCAGCAGCTTGGAGGACAGCGAATTTTATGGCTACACCTTC. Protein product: CASSLEDSEFYGYTF.

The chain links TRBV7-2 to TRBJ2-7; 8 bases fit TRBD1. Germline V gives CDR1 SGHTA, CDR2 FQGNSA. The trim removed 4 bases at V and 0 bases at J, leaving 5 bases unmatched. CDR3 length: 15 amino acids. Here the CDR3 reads CASSSGQDSSYEQYF. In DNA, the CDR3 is TGTGCCAGCAGCTCGGGACAGGATAGCTCCTACGAGCAGTACTTC.